Below are 25 T cell receptor beta chains sequenced from a single sample in a study of blood T cells in healthy people across ages (dated by TCRdb to between 2015 and 2017). The library was made by 5' RACE. Reads for this sample came from an Illumina HiSeq 2500. A second PCR of about 6 to 12 cycles was run with a J-beta primer mix and a sample-barcoded 5' primer. TCRdb applied fastp at Q25 and MiXCR to the public reads, then kept only in-frame beta chains. Every entry covers one CDR3 protein and lists the most common genes and DNA from its rows. This sample is represented by fewer than 900,000 distinct CDR3 sequences; about 40% of them were singletons. The ten most abundant clones make up 20% to 25% of the sample. Sequenced sample: blood. The origin of the receptors is a woman aged 55 to 70 in good health.

The V call is TRBV27, the J call TRBJ2-1, with a possible D match to TRBD1 (5 bases). The CDR3 is 14 residues long. CDR1 is MNHEY and CDR2 is SMNVEV in the germline V gene (reference sequence). V was shortened by 3 bases and J by 5 bases, with 11 bases between the two germline ends. The CDR3 loop reads CASSFSRENNEQFF. For the CDR3, the DNA is TGTGCCAGCAGTTTCAGCAGGGAAAACAATGAGCAGTTCTTC.

CDR3 in DNA: TGTGCCAGCAGCTCGCAGTCTTATTCACCCCTCCACTTT. This codes for CASSSQSYSPLHF. The chain recombines TRBV12-3 or TRBV12-4 with TRBJ1-6; D is uncertain. V lost 6 bases to trimming and J lost 8 bases, with 11 bases between them. This CDR3 has 13 residues.

The chain couples TRBV20-1 to TRBJ2-1, with 13 nucleotides matching TRBD2. Germline-derived CDR1 and CDR2 are DFQATT and SNEGSKA (reference sequence). The V segment lost 0 bases and the J segment 1 base; nucleotides outside the gene matches: 3. CDR3 length: 17 residues. The chain's CDR3 is CSARDWTSGSSYNEQFF. The CDR3 DNA reads TGCAGTGCTAGAGATTGGACTAGCGGGAGTTCCTACAATGAGCAGTTCTTC.

This clonotype showed up just once. The chain joins TRBV7-3 to TRBJ1-1; D uncertain. Per germline, CDR1 SGHTA and CDR2 FQGTGA. The CDR3 length is 16 residues. Trimming took off 0 bases at V and 0 bases at J, with 11 bases between the two ends. The CDR3 here is CASSLTITELNTEAFF. CDR3 bases: TGTGCCAGCAGCTTAACGATCACCGAGTTGAACACTGAAGCTTTCTTT.

The V call is TRBV18, the J call TRBJ2-7, with D maybe TRBD1 (6 bases). Germline CDR1 reads KGHSH; CDR2 reads LQKENI. The V gene lost 5 bases and the J gene lost 5 bases, with 16 bases spanning the gap. The CDR3 totals 14 residues. The DNA for the CDR3 is TGTGCCAGCTCAAAGGCACAGGGTACGGACGAGCAGTACTTC. Translation gives CASSKAQGTDEQYF.

This clonotype appeared many times. One end of the junction is discordant with germline, which a read error may explain. The chain uses TRBV7-2 and TRBJ2-6; possible D gene TRBD1, 6 bases. Germline assignment: CDR1 SGHTA and CDR2 FQGNSA. This CDR3 contains 14 residues. The CDR3 reads CASSLDEGVNVLTF. The CDR3 DNA reads TGTGCCAGCAGCTTAGATGAGGGGGTCAACGTCCTGACTTTC.

This chain connects TRBV20-1 to TRBJ2-1, with a possible D match to TRBD2 (6 bases). The CDR3 runs 14 residues. CDR1 DFQATT and CDR2 SNEGSKA come from the germline V gene (reference sequence). V was trimmed by 2 bases and J by 4 bases, leaving 12 bases between them. CDR3 sequence: CSARRTGAYNEQFF. CDR3 DNA sequence: TGCAGTGCTAGAAGGACGGGAGCGTACAATGAGCAGTTCTTC.

There are a few counts of this clonotype. The rearrangement links TRBV7-9 to TRBJ2-5; the match to TRBD2 covers 15 bases. Matching the DNA end better, TRBJ2-7 makes the J call doubtful. This CDR3 is built from 17 residues. The germline V gene encodes CDR1 SEHNR and CDR2 FQNEAQ (reference sequence). The CDR3 loop is CASSLVGLAGGGNEQYF. The CDR3 bases are TGTGCCAGCAGCTTAGTAGGACTAGCGGGAGGGGGCAACGAGCAGTACTTC.

This clonotype was picked up a small number of times. The V call is TRBV20-1, the J call TRBJ1-6; no clear D gene. CDR3 size: 16 residues. CDR1 is DFQATT, CDR2 SNEGSKA, per germline (reference sequence). Trimming took off 1 base at V and 6 bases at J, with 16 bases between the two ends. CDR3 residues: CSARVSGRKINSPLHF. The CDR3 DNA reads as TGCAGTGCTAGAGTGAGTGGACGGAAGATTAATTCACCCCTCCACTTT.

This clonotype turned up a few times. This CDR3 is CASSRPGQGAQFF. The DNA for the CDR3 is TGTGCCAGCAGCAGGCCGGGACAGGGGGCTCAGTTCTTC. V gene TRBV28 combines with J gene TRBJ2-1; 12 bases agree with TRBD1. The germline CDR1 and CDR2 sequences are MDHEN and SYDVKM. The CDR3 consists of 13 residues. V lost 6 bases to trimming and J lost 13 bases; unmatched junction nucleotides: 7.

The genes are TRBV24-1 and TRBJ2-3; D is perhaps TRBD1 (6 bases). Germline V gene lookup returns CDR1 KGHDR and CDR2 SFDVKD. Trimming shortened V by 1 base and J by 1 base, and 14 bases separated the two germline ends. There are 17 residues in the CDR3. The CDR3 here is CATSDLRGAGGTDTQYF. The DNA for the CDR3 is TGTGCCACCAGTGATTTAAGAGGGGCAGGGGGCACAGATACGCAGTATTTT.

This clonotype was detected many times. The rearrangement links TRBV12-3 or TRBV12-4 to TRBJ2-3; unclear D gene. There are 15 residues in the CDR3. V lost 5 bases to trimming and J lost 1 base, with 13 bases between them. In DNA, the CDR3 is TGTGCCAGCAGTCCGTCGTACGAGGGCACAGATACGCAGTATTTT. Its protein product is CASSPSYEGTDTQYF.

The V gene is TRBV7-8, the J gene TRBJ1-5; D remains ambiguous. Trimming shortened V by 2 bases and J by 1 base, and 6 bases separated the two germline ends. The germline gives CDR1 SGHVS, CDR2 FQNEAQ. The CDR3 covers 14 residues. CDR3 in amino acids: CASSLTGSNQPQHF. The CDR3 nucleotides are TGTGCCAGCAGCTTAACGGGGAGCAATCAGCCCCAGCATTTT. Full variable domain (missing parts from reference TRBV7-8 and TRBJ1-5): GAGVSQSPRYKVAKRGQDVALRCDPISGHVSLFWYQQALGQGPEFLTYFQNEAQLDKSGLPSDRFFAERPEGSVSTLKIQRTQQEDSAVYLCASSLTGSNQPQHFGDGTRLSIL.

This chain joins TRBV21-1 and TRBJ2-5; TRBD2, the table's D call, was not compared with the DNA. TRBV21-1 is a pseudogene locus. CDR3 length: 15 residues. CDR3 in amino acids: CASSQGLGLQETQYF. The CDR3 DNA sequence: TGTGCCAGCAGCCAGGGACTAGGTCTCCAGGAGACCCAGTACTTC.

This clonotype was found a few times. The DNA for the CDR3 is TGTGCCAGCAGCCGACCCTCCGGGACTAGACCCTACAATGAGCAGTTCTTC. It translates to CASSRPSGTRPYNEQFF. The chain has TRBV28 and TRBJ2-1; 8 nucleotides match TRBD2. CDR1 and CDR2 from the germline V gene are MDHEN and SYDVKM. Trimming removed 6 bases from V and 2 bases from J; junction bases left unmatched: 12. This CDR3 contains 17 residues.

This clonotype was observed a single time. The rearrangement links TRBV20-1 to TRBJ2-1, with 7 bases matching TRBD2. In germline, CDR1 is DFQATT, CDR2 SNEGSKA (reference sequence). CDR3 length: 13 residues. V shed 1 base and J 13 bases; nucleotides not matched to a gene: 10. In DNA, the CDR3 is TGCAGTGCTAGAGGGGGAGGGGCGGAGACCCAGTTCTTC. Residues: CSARGGGAETQFF.

The V and J genes are TRBV12-3 or TRBV12-4 and TRBJ2-3; perhaps TRBD2 as D (5 bases). Trimming stripped 6 bases from V and 8 bases from J, with 15 bases between. This CDR3 has 13 amino acids. CDR3 region: CASSLLGEGTQYF. The CDR3 coding sequence is TGTGCCAGCAGCCTACTTGGAGAGGGTACGCAGTATTTT.

There are a few counts of this clonotype. The rearrangement joins TRBV12-3 or TRBV12-4 to TRBJ1-2; no definite D call. Between the trimmed V and J ends, which lost 6 bases and 10 bases, there was a span of 18 bases. CDR3 length: 13 amino acids. The CDR3: CASSHGLGGDYTF. CDR3 DNA: TGTGCCAGCAGCCACGGACTGGGCGGCGACTACACCTTC.

The sample holds many counts of this clonotype. This chain uses TRBV18 with TRBJ2-5; a weak D match, TRBD1 (5 bases). The germline V gene encodes CDR1 KGHSH and CDR2 LQKENI. V lost 0 bases and J 7 bases, leaving 18 bases between the germline ends. The CDR3 contains 16 residues. The CDR3 loop reads CASSPPSQGGRATQYF. The CDR3 bases are TGTGCCAGCTCACCACCGTCGCAGGGCGGTAGGGCGACCCAGTACTTC.

V usage is TRBV20-1 and J usage is TRBJ1-1; 7 bases line up with TRBD1. V shed 1 base and J 6 bases; nucleotides not matched to a gene: 11. CDR1 DFQATT and CDR2 SNEGSKA come from the germline V gene (reference sequence). The CDR3 has 15 residues. Here the CDR3 DNA reads TGCAGTGCTAGAGCCCCCCCGACAGGGACCGCTGAAGCTTTCTTT. Translation gives CSARAPPTGTAEAFF.

This clonotype was observed a handful of times. V usage is TRBV29-1 and J usage is TRBJ2-7; D may be TRBD1 (7 bases). Germline V CDR1 and CDR2: SQVTM, ANQGSEA. Trimming cost V 1 base and J 4 bases, with 11 bases left between them. The CDR3 has 13 residues. Here the CDR3 reads CSVEVPGGYEQYF. In DNA form, the CDR3 reads TGCAGCGTTGAAGTACCAGGGGGGTACGAGCAGTACTTC.

V gene TRBV5-1 combines with J gene TRBJ2-1; D possibly matches TRBD1 or TRBD2 (6 bases each). V lost 6 bases, J lost 3 bases, and 22 bases lay in between. CDR3 length: 17 residues. Germline loops: CDR1 SGHRS, CDR2 YFSETQ. The CDR3 nucleotides are TGCGCCAGCACGTCGGGGGCCCCGCCGAGCGGCTACAATGAGCAGTTCTTC. It codes for CASTSGAPPSGYNEQFF.

V is TRBV28 and J is TRBJ2-5; D gene unclear. CDR1 is MDHEN, CDR2 SYDVKM, per germline. The CDR3 extends over 16 amino acids. Trimming took off 0 bases at V and 8 bases at J, with 19 bases between the two ends. CDR3 in DNA: TGTGCCAGCAGTTTATGGATCCGCGCGCCCTCCTACACCCAGTACTTC. Translating gives CASSLWIRAPSYTQYF.

The V call is TRBV27, the J call TRBJ1-4, with D perhaps matching TRBD1 (5 bases). CDR3 length equals 18 residues. Trimming pared 8 bases from V and 0 bases from J, leaving 22 bases between. The germline gives CDR1 MNHEY, CDR2 SMNVEV (reference sequence). DNA of the CDR3: TGTGCCAGCCGACGGGGGGGACCGATCTTTGCAACTAATGAAAAACTGTTTTTT. Translation: CASRRGGPIFATNEKLFF.

The V and J genes are TRBV6-1 and TRBJ2-5, with D perhaps being TRBD1 or TRBD2 (5 bases each). CDR3 length: 15 amino acids. CDR1 is MNHNS and CDR2 is SASEGT in the germline V gene. V lost 6 bases and J lost 11, with 25 bases in between. CDR3 amino acids: CASSQMGGGYNEQYF. In nucleotides, the CDR3 is TGTGCCAGCAGCCAAATGGGTGGGGGTTACAATGAGCAGTACTTC.